These T cell receptor beta chains were read from a single sample in a study of beta chain features in type 1 diabetes. Libraries were prepared by immunoSEQ multiplex PCR; TCRdb keeps only in-frame clonotypes and omits some of them. The table has 300,000 or so clones, roughly a tenth seen once. The sequencing input was central memory CD4+ T cells from blood. The source of these receptors is a man in his thirties or forties with type 1 diabetes. Both conserved end residues are part of each CDR3. Not all rows give a size; the values are once, few, many and, for expanded clones, a class.

clone_size v_call cdr3_aa
NA TRBV19 CASNSGHSQETQYF
few TRBV4-1 CASSQDRAGLNEQFF
NA TRBV28 CASSGGGAGTGELFF
NA TRBV27 CASRFSTGQPQHF
few TRBV6-6 CASSTTGANKNNEQFF
NA TRBV30 CAWTESPANGYTF
few TRBV6-5 CATQTSGGTDTQYF
few TRBV10-2 CASSDGTPETQYF
NA TRBV6-1 CASSAGTGYNEQFF
NA TRBV30 CAWIKGQGETQYF
few TRBV29-1 CSVEGLRHEQFF
few TRBV27 CASSLLQATRVNEQFF
few TRBV29-1 CSVLAGPNTGELFF
few TRBV7-7 CASSLAEINEQFF
few TRBV5-6 CASSHPMWGGSTDTQYF
NA TRBV9 CASSPAQGRHEQYF
many TRBV29-1 CSVVKGEHEQFF
few TRBV4-1 CASSQEHRGAEAFF
NA TRBV14 CASSPLKGTGNSEQYF
NA TRBV10-3 CASRVTGGSYEQYF
NA TRBV28 CASSLSTRNQDEQYF
NA TRBV2 CASGGGNNQPQHF
NA TRBV5-4 CASSSSGETQYF
NA TRBV25-1 CASSRSGDAFF
few TRBV9 CASSGGQGTQETQYF
NA TRBV19 CASTLGDSRDDTQYF
NA TRBV27 CASSMRGGLSYEQYF
few TRBV5-4 CASSLGGYNYGYTF
NA TRBV7-9 CASSLEGWAAEAFF